Below, 20 T cell receptor beta chains from the same sample are listed, as sequenced in a study of metastatic and nonmetastatic thyroid tumors (dated by TCRdb to 2018 to 2021). Receptor amplification or capture employed PCR. The sequencer listed for this sample is Illumina HiSeq 4000. TCRdb took the public reads, trimmed them with fastp at Q25, ran MiXCR for clone calling and kept in-frame beta chains. The sample includes about 19,000 clones, with over 15% observed a single time. Around 18% of the sample lies in the top ten. No treatment had been received by any patient before thyroid surgery. Source material: blood. The receptors come from a male donor with papillary thyroid cancer or a benign thyroid nodule (not recorded which). Some clones in this sample may be carry-over from other donors' samples.

This chain joins TRBV12-3 or TRBV12-4 and TRBJ1-3, with 11 positions matching TRBD1. The CDR3 is made up of 15 amino acids. The V gene end was trimmed by 7 bases and the J gene end by 3 bases; junction bases not matched to a gene: 5. The CDR3 DNA reads as TGTGCCAGCAAGCCGGGACAGGGGGTTGGAAACACCATATATTTT. This gives the protein CASKPGQGVGNTIYF.

This clone counts as medium-sized. V usage is TRBV6-1 and J usage is TRBJ1-6; no definite D call. Trimming removed 1 base at V and 6 bases at J, with 7 bases between. The CDR3 is made up of 14 amino acids. Germline V gene sequence: CDR1 MNHNS, CDR2 SASEGT. The CDR3 protein is CASSEVGGNSPLHF. CDR3 nucleotide sequence: TGTGCCAGCAGTGAAGTGGGCGGTAATTCACCCCTCCACTTT.

This clone was picked up many times. The chain uses TRBV10-3 and TRBJ1-2; a weak D match, TRBD1 (5 bases). This CDR3 has 15 residues. Trimming cost V 3 bases and J 4 bases, with 15 bases left between them. The V gene's germline CDR1 is ENHRY and CDR2 SYGVKD. The CDR3, as DNA: TGTGCCATCAGTGACCCCAGGGCCCGGAGCTATGGCTACACCTTC. Translation: CAISDPRARSYGYTF.

This clone appeared a few times. The junction departs from the called germline gene at one end, perhaps through a read error. The V call is TRBV12-3 or TRBV12-4, the J call TRBJ2-2; 8 nucleotides match TRBD2. The CDR3 runs to 14 residues. CDR3 protein: CSSSLLAAAGELFF. The CDR3 DNA reads TGTTCCAGCAGTTTACTAGCGGCTGCCGGGGAGCTGTTTTTT.

The rearrangement links TRBV6-2 or TRBV6-3 to TRBJ1-2; possible D gene TRBD1, 5 bases. V was pared by 5 bases and J by 8 bases, with 12 bases between. Germline assignment: CDR1 MNHEY and CDR2 SVGEGT. The CDR3 is made up of 12 amino acids. CDR3 sequence (DNA): TGTGCCAGCAGTAACCAGGGTTTCGGCTACACCTTC. Encoded protein: CASSNQGFGYTF.

Worth noting for this clone: One end of the junction varies from germline; a read error may be responsible. V gene TRBV9 combines with J gene TRBJ2-2; 8 positions match TRBD1. CDR3 length equals 15 residues. Looked up from germline, CDR1 is SGDLS and CDR2 is YYNGEE. The CDR3 sequence is CASSFYGQGHGGLFF. CDR3 in DNA: TGTGCCAGCAGCTTTTATGGACAGGGCCACGGGGGGCTGTTTTTT.

This clone was observed many times. The chain joins TRBV6-1 to TRBJ2-1; 13 nucleotides agree with TRBD2. With 6 bases clipped from V and 7 bases from J, the junction kept 6 bases outside the gene matches. Per the germline V gene, CDR1 is MNHNS and CDR2 is SASEGT. The CDR3 consists of 15 residues. The CDR3 reads CASRFGLAGVNEQFF. Here the CDR3 DNA reads TGTGCCAGCAGATTTGGACTAGCGGGAGTTAATGAGCAGTTCTTC.

This clone turned up a few times. The V and J genes are TRBV29-1 and TRBJ1-5, with D possibly being TRBD1 (5 bases). V lost 4 bases to trimming and J lost 0 bases, with 16 bases between them. The germline V gene encodes CDR1 SQVTM and CDR2 ANQGSEA. The CDR3 runs to 16 residues. The CDR3 reads CSVGPSRDYSNQPQHF. The CDR3 DNA reads as TGCAGCGTTGGACCCAGCAGGGACTATAGCAATCAGCCCCAGCATTTT.

This clone was found many times. CDR3 sequence: CAGSSDTGELFF. CDR3 bases: TGCGCTGGGTCGTCGGACACCGGGGAGCTGTTTTTT. The V and J genes are TRBV20-1 and TRBJ2-2; no clear D gene. CDR1 DFQATT and CDR2 SNEGSKA come from the germline V gene (reference sequence). The CDR3 contains 12 residues.

In the case of this clone: A read error may explain this, as a much larger clone is one base away. J is TRBJ1-5 and V is TRBV25-1; no clear D gene. In germline, CDR1 is MGHDK, CDR2 SYGVNS. The CDR3 extends over 12 amino acids. V was shortened by 8 bases and J by 2 bases, with 7 bases between the two germline ends. CDR3 region: CASGPCNQPQHF. The CDR3 nucleotides read TGTGCCAGCGGGCCGTGCAATCAGCCCCAGCATTTT.

There are a few counts of this clone. A read error may produce the germline difference seen at one junction end. V and J are TRBV6-2 or TRBV6-3 and TRBJ2-1; no definite D call. Looked up from germline, CDR1 is MNHEY and CDR2 is SVGEGT. The CDR3 spans 17 residues. CDR3 in DNA: TGTGCCAGCAGATCCAAGGTTGCGTGGCACGTCTACAACGAGCAGTTCTTC. It specifies CASRSKVAWHVYNEQFF.

This clone was counted at least ten times. The rearrangement uses TRBV9 and TRBJ1-3, with D unclear. This CDR3 spans 16 amino acids. CDR1 SGDLS and CDR2 YYNGEE come from the germline V gene. Trimming shortened V by 2 bases and J by 4 bases, and 16 bases separated the two germline ends. Written as DNA, the CDR3 is TGTGCCAGCAGCGTGCGCCCGTTTACGTGGGGAAACACCATATATTTT. This gives the protein CASSVRPFTWGNTIYF.

The rearrangement uses TRBV4-2 and TRBJ1-5, with unresolved D. This CDR3 contains 14 residues. The germline gives CDR1 LGHNA, CDR2 YNFKEQ. Trimming removed 0 bases from V and 9 bases from J, with 12 bases in between. DNA for the CDR3: TGTGCCAGCAGCCAAGATGGCAGCAATGGGCCCCAGCATTTT. This translates into CASSQDGSNGPQHF.

This clone was observed at least ten times. This chain uses TRBV14 with TRBJ2-1; 7 bases are shared with TRBD2. CDR1 SGHDN and CDR2 FVKESK come from the germline V gene. The CDR3 runs 16 residues. V dropped 3 bases and J dropped 4; count of bases not matched to a gene: 9. The CDR3 region has the DNA TGTGCCAGCAGCCAGCGGGAGAATTCTTGGTACAATGAGCAGTTCTTC. Amino acid sequence: CASSQRENSWYNEQFF.

The chain combines TRBV6-4 with TRBJ1-1, with a weak D call TRBD1 (5 bases). V lost 7 bases, J lost 1 base, and 19 bases lay in between. This CDR3 region has 16 residues. Looked up from germline, CDR1 is MRHNA and CDR2 is SNTAGT. In DNA form, the CDR3 reads TGTGCCAGCACCACCCACGGAGACAGTCAGAACACTGAAGCTTTCTTT. Protein: CASTTHGDSQNTEAFF.

This clone was seen ten or more times. The rearrangement joins TRBV20-1 to TRBJ1-1, with a tentative D call TRBD1 (6 bases). Deletions cut 5 bases from V and 5 bases from J, with 12 bases between. This CDR3 is 12 amino acids long. Looked up from germline, CDR1 is DFQATT and CDR2 is SNEGSKA (reference sequence). CDR3 bases: TGCAGTGCTTCACAGGGTGAGACTGAAGCTTTCTTT. It encodes CSASQGETEAFF.

In its sample, this clone was seen many times. The chain combines TRBV12-3 or TRBV12-4 with TRBJ1-1; D might be TRBD1 (6 bases). V shed 4 bases and J shed 4 bases, with 10 bases lying between them. This CDR3 is built from 13 residues. The CDR3, as DNA: TGTGCCAGCAGTTCAGGGGTGGGCACTGAAGCTTTCTTT. It specifies CASSSGVGTEAFF.

This clone was observed many times. CDR3 sequence reads: CASSLGYGTDTQYF. In nucleotides, the CDR3 is TGTGCCAGCAGCTTAGGTTATGGTACAGATACGCAGTATTTT. The chain recombines TRBV11-3 with TRBJ2-3; D gene uncertain. Germline V gene sequence: CDR1 SGHNT, CDR2 YENEEA. The V and J ends lost 1 base and 3 bases respectively, with 8 bases between them. The CDR3 has 14 amino acids.

This clone was picked up many times. The V gene is TRBV12-3 or TRBV12-4, the J gene TRBJ2-1, with unresolved D. V lost 5 bases, J lost 0 bases, and 14 bases lay in between. The CDR3 is 16 amino acids. The CDR3 DNA sequence: TGTGCCAGCAGTCCTGGACCACCGAGCTCCTACAATGAGCAGTTCTTC. This translates into CASSPGPPSSYNEQFF.

This clone is labeled medium-sized (0.01 to 0.1%). This chain connects TRBV20-1 to TRBJ1-6; unclear D gene. Trimming left V 0 bases short and J 7 bases short, with 16 bases between. The CDR3 loop spans 16 amino acids. Germline V gene lookup returns CDR1 DFQATT and CDR2 SNEGSKA (reference sequence). CDR3 loop: CSARDYQQPSNSPLHF. In DNA form, the CDR3 reads TGCAGTGCTAGAGATTACCAACAGCCATCAAATTCACCCCTCCACTTT.